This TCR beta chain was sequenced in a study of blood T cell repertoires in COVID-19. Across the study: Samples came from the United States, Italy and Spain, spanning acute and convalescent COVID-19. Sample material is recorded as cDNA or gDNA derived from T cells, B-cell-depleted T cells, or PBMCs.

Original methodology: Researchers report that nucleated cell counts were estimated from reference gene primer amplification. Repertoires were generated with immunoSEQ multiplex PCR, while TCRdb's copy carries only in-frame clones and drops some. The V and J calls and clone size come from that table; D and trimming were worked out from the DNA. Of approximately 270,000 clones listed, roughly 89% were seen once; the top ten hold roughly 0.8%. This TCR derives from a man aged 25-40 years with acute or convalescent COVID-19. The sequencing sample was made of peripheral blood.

The CDR3 DNA follows: TGCGCCAGCAGGGCAATGACAGCGAACACTGAAGCTTTCTTT. It yields the protein CASRAMTANTEAFF. The V gene is TRBV10-2, the J gene TRBJ1-1, with D perhaps matching TRBD1 (5 bases). Germline V lookup: CDR1 WSHSY, CDR2 SAAADI. V lost 6 bases, J lost 1 base, and 12 bases lay in between. The CDR3 runs to 14 residues.